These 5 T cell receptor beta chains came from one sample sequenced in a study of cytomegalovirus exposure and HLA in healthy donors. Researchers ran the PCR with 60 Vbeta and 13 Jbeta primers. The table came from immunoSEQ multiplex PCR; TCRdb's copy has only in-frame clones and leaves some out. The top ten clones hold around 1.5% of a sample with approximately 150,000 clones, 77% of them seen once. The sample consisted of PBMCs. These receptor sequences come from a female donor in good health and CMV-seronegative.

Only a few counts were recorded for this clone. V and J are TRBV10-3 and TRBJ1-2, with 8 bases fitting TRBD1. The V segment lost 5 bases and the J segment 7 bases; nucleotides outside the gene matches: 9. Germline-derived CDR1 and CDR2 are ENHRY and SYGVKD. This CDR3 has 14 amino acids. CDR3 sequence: CAISRTGQESGYTF. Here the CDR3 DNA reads TGTGCCATCAGTCGCACGGGACAGGAATCTGGCTACACCTTC.

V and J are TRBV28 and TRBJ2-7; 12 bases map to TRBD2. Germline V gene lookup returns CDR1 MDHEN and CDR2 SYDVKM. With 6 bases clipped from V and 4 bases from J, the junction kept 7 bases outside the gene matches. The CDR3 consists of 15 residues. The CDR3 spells CASSPTSGRSYEQYF. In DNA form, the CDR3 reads TGTGCCAGCAGCCCGACTAGCGGGAGATCTTACGAGCAGTACTTC.

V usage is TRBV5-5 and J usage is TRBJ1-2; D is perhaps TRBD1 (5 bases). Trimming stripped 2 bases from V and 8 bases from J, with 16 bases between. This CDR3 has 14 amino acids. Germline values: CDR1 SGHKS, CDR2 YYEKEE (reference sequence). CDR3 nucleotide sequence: TGTGCCAGCAGCTTCTCGACAGCCTTTTCGGGCTACACCTTC. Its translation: CASSFSTAFSGYTF.

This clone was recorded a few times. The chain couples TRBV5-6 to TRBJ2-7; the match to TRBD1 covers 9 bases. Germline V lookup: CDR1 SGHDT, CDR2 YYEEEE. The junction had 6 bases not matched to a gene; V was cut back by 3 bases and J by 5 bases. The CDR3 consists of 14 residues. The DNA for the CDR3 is TGTGCCAGCAGCTCAAACAGGGGGCCCCACGAGCAGTACTTC. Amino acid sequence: CASSSNRGPHEQYF.

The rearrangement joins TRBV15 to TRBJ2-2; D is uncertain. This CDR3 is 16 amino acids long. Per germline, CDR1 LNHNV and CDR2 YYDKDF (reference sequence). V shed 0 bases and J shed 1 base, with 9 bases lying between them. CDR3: CATSRELRQNTGELFF. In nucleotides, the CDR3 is TGTGCCACCAGCAGAGAATTAAGACAGAACACCGGGGAGCTGTTTTTT.